One sample yielded the 10 T cell receptor beta chains listed below, sequenced in a study of blood T cell repertoires in COVID-19. Sequenced by immunoSEQ multiplex PCR; TCRdb stores in-frame clones only, minus some. Here the sample spans tens of thousands of clones, approximately 81% being singletons. Sequenced sample: peripheral blood. The source is a man aged 60 to 69 with COVID-19, enrolled during active disease.

V is TRBV29-1 and J is TRBJ1-1, with D unclear. The CDR3 is 10 amino acids. CDR1 and CDR2 from the germline V gene are SQVTM and ANQGSEA. V lost 4 bases, J lost 8 bases, and 8 bases lay in between. CDR3 nucleotides: TGCAGCGTTGTCTTCGGGGAAGCTTTCTTT. It yields the protein CSVVFGEAFF.

This clone was detected once. The chain couples TRBV7-2 to TRBJ2-7; 9 bases map to TRBD1. The length of the CDR3 is 15 residues. V lost 5 bases, J lost 4 bases, and 9 bases stayed unmatched. Germline V lookup: CDR1 SGHTA, CDR2 FQGNSA. The CDR3 sequence is CASSTRDRVYYEQYF. The CDR3 DNA follows: TGTGCCAGCAGCACCCGGGACAGGGTATATTACGAGCAGTACTTC.

This clone appeared a few times. The V gene is TRBV5-1, the J gene TRBJ2-2, with D possibly TRBD1 on 6 matching bases. Between the trimmed V and J ends, which lost 6 bases and 4 bases, there was a span of 16 bases. The germline CDR1 and CDR2 sequences are SGHRS and YFSETQ. This CDR3 contains 15 residues. As DNA, the CDR3 is TGCGCCAGCAACCTCCAGCAGGGGAGCACCGGGGAGCTGTTTTTT. Its translation: CASNLQQGSTGELFF. Combining the CDR3 with reference TRBV5-1 and TRBJ2-2 gives the whole variable domain KAGVTQTPRYLIKTRGQQVTLSCSPISGHRSVSWYQQTPGQGLQFLFEYFSETQRNKGNFPGRFSGRQFSNSRSEMNVSTLELGDSALYLCASNLQQGSTGELFFGEGSRLTVL.

The chain joins TRBV5-1 to TRBJ2-7, with TRBD2 as a possible D gene (5 bases). The V end was cut by 4 bases, the J end by 4 bases, with 15 bases between. This CDR3 contains 14 residues. Germline V gene sequence: CDR1 SGHRS, CDR2 YFSETQ. CDR3 DNA sequence: TGCGCCAGCAGCCGGGGTGAAGGGTGGTACGAGCAGTACTTC. The encoded protein is CASSRGEGWYEQYF.

This chain connects TRBV5-1 to TRBJ1-1; possible D gene TRBD1, 5 bases. The V gene's germline CDR1 is SGHRS and CDR2 YFSETQ. This CDR3 has 13 residues. Between the trimmed V and J ends, which lost 4 bases and 1 base, there was a span of 8 bases. The CDR3 region has the DNA TGCGCCAGCAGCCAGACAGAGAACACTGAAGCTTTCTTT. This gives the protein CASSQTENTEAFF.

The V and J genes are TRBV3-1 (or the pseudogene TRBV3-2) and TRBJ1-2; D remains unclear. Germline-derived CDR1 and CDR2 are LGHDT and YNNKEL (reference sequence). Trimming stripped 1 base from V and 2 bases from J, with 5 bases between. The CDR3 spans 13 residues. CDR3 bases: TGTGCCAGCAGCCAAGGGCAGAACTATGGCTACACCTTC. Translating it yields CASSQGQNYGYTF.

J is TRBJ1-5 and V is TRBV19; no firm D call. Germline V gene sequence: CDR1 LNHDA, CDR2 SQIVND (reference sequence). Trimming stripped 4 bases from V and 1 base from J, with 5 bases between. This CDR3 is built from 13 residues. CDR3 DNA sequence: TGTGCCAGTAGTACTCAGAGCAATCAGCCCCAGCATTTT. Its protein is CASSTQSNQPQHF.

The genes are TRBV5-1 and TRBJ1-2; D perhaps matches TRBD1 (6 bases). The CDR3 extends over 15 amino acids. Per germline, CDR1 SGHRS and CDR2 YFSETQ. Trimming pared 4 bases from V and 6 bases from J, leaving 19 bases between. CDR3 amino acids: CASSTQGSGADGYTF. CDR3 DNA sequence: TGCGCCAGCAGCACCCAGGGGTCCGGGGCGGATGGCTACACCTTC.

This rearrangement joins TRBV5-1 to TRBJ1-2, with D perhaps TRBD1 (5 bases). Germline lookup yields CDR1 SGHRS and CDR2 YFSETQ. The CDR3 spans 12 residues. Trimming cost V 4 bases and J 8 bases, with 12 bases left between them. Written as DNA, the CDR3 is TGCGCCAGCAGCATGGGACTTGAAGGCTACACCTTC. Protein product: CASSMGLEGYTF.

This chain links TRBV15 with TRBJ1-1, with 9 bases lining up with TRBD1. Trimming cost V 1 base and J 3 bases; bases outside gene matches: 9. The CDR3 extends over 17 amino acids. From germline, CDR1 is LNHNV and CDR2 YYDKDF (reference sequence). This chain's CDR3 is CATSRGVRDREDTEAFF. The CDR3 DNA reads as TGTGCCACCAGCAGAGGAGTGAGGGACAGGGAGGACACTGAAGCTTTCTTT.